This is a list of T cell receptor beta chains from one sample in a study of cytomegalovirus exposure and HLA in healthy donors. Generated by immunoSEQ multiplex PCR, the TCRdb table keeps only in-frame clones and is missing some. This sample has around 160,000 clones; more than 65% occur once, and the top ten carry 4.7%. Sequenced: PBMCs. These receptor sequences come from a man aged 18-30 years in good health and CMV-seropositive. The CDR3 runs from the conserved cysteine through the conserved F or W. D genes are given only for firm matches. The size field is filled for only some rows; it gives once, few, many or a size class.

D gene	V gene	J gene	clone size	CDR3 DNA	CDR3 protein
TRBD1	TRBV5-1	TRBJ1-2	NA	TGCGCCAGCAGCCGTACCGGGACAGGGCAAAACTATGGCTACACCTTC	CASSRTGTGQNYGYTF
TRBD2	TRBV5-6	TRBJ2-1	few	TGTGCCAGCAGCTTGAGCGGGAGAAGGTCCTACAATGAGCAGTTCTTC	CASSLSGRRSYNEQFF
TRBD1	TRBV18	TRBJ1-1	NA	TGTGCCAGTTTCTCTTCGCCCCAGGGGGCGGGAGACACTGAAGCTTTCTTT	CASFSSPQGAGDTEAFF
NA	TRBV6-5	TRBJ1-1	NA	TGTGCCAGCAGTTTAGTAGGGGGGAACACTGAAGCTTTCTTT	CASSLVGGNTEAFF
NA	TRBV5-4	TRBJ2-1	NA	TGTGCCAGCAGCTTGAGTAGCGTGGATGAGCAGTTCTTC	CASSLSSVDEQFF
TRBD1	TRBV29-1	TRBJ1-2	NA	TGCAGCGTTGCGGTAAACAGGGGGCTGGATGGCTACACCTTC	CSVAVNRGLDGYTF
NA	TRBV5-6	TRBJ1-1	many	TGTGCCAGCAGCTTGGTCGGAGGGGAGGGAACTGAAGCTTTCTTT	CASSLVGGEGTEAFF
TRBD1	TRBV6-6	TRBJ2-5	once	TGTGCCAGCAGCCTACGACAGGGGAGTGGAGAGACCCAGTACTTC	CASSLRQGSGETQYF
NA	TRBV9	TRBJ1-5	few	TGTGCCAGCAGCGGAACAGGTAATCAGCCCCAGCATTTT	CASSGTGNQPQHF
NA	TRBV6-6	TRBJ1-3	NA	TGTGCCAGCAGCCCGATATATTTT	CASSPIYF
TRBD1	TRBV2	TRBJ1-2	NA	TGTGCCAGCAGGGGGACAGGGAGGTCCGGCTACACCTTC	CASRGTGRSGYTF
TRBD1	TRBV15	TRBJ1-1	NA	TGTGCCACCAGCCCAAAGACAGGGTATCAGACTGAAGCTTTCTTT	CATSPKTGYQTEAFF
TRBD2	TRBV5-1	TRBJ2-5	NA	TGCGCCAGCAGCGAGGGAGGACTAGCGGGGTCCAAAGAGACCCAGTACTTC	CASSEGGLAGSKETQYF
NA	TRBV6-6	TRBJ2-2	NA	TGTGCCAGCACCGAGCGCGGGTCCACCGGGGAGCTGTTTTTT	CASTERGSTGELFF
NA	TRBV4-1	TRBJ2-3	NA	TGCGCCAGCAGCCAAGGGGCTAGCCGGAGGGCAGATACGCAGTATTTT	CASSQGASRRADTQYF
NA	TRBV28	TRBJ2-4	once	TGTGCCAGCAGTCCACCAACGACAGGTTTCAAAAACATTCAGTACTTC	CASSPPTTGFKNIQYF
TRBD2	TRBV28	TRBJ2-5	NA	TGTGCCAGCAGTTTGACCCTCCTAGCGGGGCGAGAGACCCAGTACTTC	CASSLTLLAGRETQYF
TRBD2	TRBV10-2	TRBJ2-1	NA	TGCGCCAGCAGTGAGTACGGAAGAACTAGCGGCTCCTACAATGAGCAGTTCTTC	CASSEYGRTSGSYNEQFF
NA	TRBV19	TRBJ1-1	NA	TGTGCCAGTAGGGAGGGAGAGACTGAAGCTTTCTTT	CASREGETEAFF
TRBD1	TRBV19	TRBJ1-4	NA	TGTGCCAGTACCGAACTCGGGACAGGGGATGAAAAACTGTTTTTT	CASTELGTGDEKLFF
TRBD1	TRBV27	TRBJ1-1	NA	TGTGCCAGCAACAAATTCGGACAGGGGAGGCCTGAAGCTTTCTTT	CASNKFGQGRPEAFF
TRBD1	TRBV14	TRBJ1-1	once	TGTGCCAGCAGCCACAGGGGGCAAGGGGTGAACACTGAAGCTTTCTTT	CASSHRGQGVNTEAFF
TRBD2	TRBV5-4	TRBJ2-1	NA	TGTGCCAGCAGCTTGGACAGCGGGAGGGCCCCTGAGCAGTTCTTC	CASSLDSGRAPEQFF
TRBD1	TRBV28	TRBJ2-1	NA	TGTGCCAGCGCCGGGACAGGGATTCAGAGTGAGCAGTTCTTC	CASAGTGIQSEQFF
TRBD2	TRBV7-8	TRBJ2-3	NA	TGTGCCAGCAGCTTGGGGAGTAGCGGGAGCACAGATACGCAGTATTTT	CASSLGSSGSTDTQYF
NA	TRBV5-1	TRBJ2-3	NA	TGCGCCAGCAGCCTGGTAGTAAAAGATACGCAGTATTTT	CASSLVVKDTQYF
NA	TRBV13	TRBJ2-4	NA	TGTGCCAGCAGCCCAGGGGGGTGGGGCGGGACAAACATTCAGTACTTC	CASSPGGWGGTNIQYF
NA	TRBV10-2	TRBJ1-2	NA	TGCGCCAGCAGTGAGGAGGGCAGGCATGGCTACCCCTTC	CASSEEGRHGYPF
NA	TRBV21-1	TRBJ1-6	few	TGTGCCAGCAGCCCACCCTCCCTGTCGGGTTCACCCCTCCACTTT	CASSPPSLSGSPLHF
NA	TRBV6-1	TRBJ1-1	once	TGTGCCAGCAGCGTCCGGAACACTGAAGCTTTCTTT	CASSVRNTEAFF
TRBD1	TRBV6-7	TRBJ1-2	NA	TGTGCCAGCAGTTACGCATCCAGGGGGGAAAACTATGGCTACACCTTC	CASSYASRGENYGYTF
TRBD1	TRBV7-2	TRBJ1-2	once	TGTGCCAGCAGCTCGACAGGGATACATGGCTACACCTTC	CASSSTGIHGYTF
NA	TRBV5-1	TRBJ1-5	NA	TGCGCCAGCAGCTTGGTTCCAGGGCAGCCCCAGCATTTT	CASSLVPGQPQHF
TRBD2	TRBV11-3	TRBJ2-3	few	TGTGCCAGCAGCTCGAGTTATGCGGGAGCCACAGATACGCAGTATTTT	CASSSSYAGATDTQYF
NA	TRBV12-1	TRBJ1-5	NA	TGTGCCAGCAGCCCATTTCTTGGGGGCCAGAATAGCAATCAGCCCCAGCATTTT	CASSPFLGGQNSNQPQHF
TRBD1	TRBV5-6	TRBJ1-2	NA	TGTGCCAGCAGCACGATGGTGGACAGGGACCCTTTTAGCTATGGCTACACCTTC	CASSTMVDRDPFSYGYTF
TRBD2	TRBV5-6	TRBJ2-1	NA	TGTGCCAGCGGGGACGGACTAGCGGGGGACTACAATGAGCAGTTCTTC	CASGDGLAGDYNEQFF
TRBD2	TRBV9	TRBJ2-1	NA	TGTGCCAGCAGTCGGGGGGGCGATGAGCAGTTCTTC	CASSRGGDEQFF
TRBD2	TRBV10-2	TRBJ2-1	NA	TGCGCCAGCAGTGTGGCGGGAGGCAGCCAATACAATGAGCAGTTCTTC	CASSVAGGSQYNEQFF
TRBD1	TRBV27	TRBJ1-2	NA	TGTGCCAGCAGTTTATCCCCGACAGGGAACGGCTACACCTTC	CASSLSPTGNGYTF
TRBD1	TRBV7-9	TRBJ2-2	once	TGTGCCAGCAGCTTTCAGGGGGCCGGGACCGGGGAGCTGTTTTTT	CASSFQGAGTGELFF
NA	TRBV12-2	TRBJ1-2	NA	TGTGCAAGTCGCTTAGCGCGGGTGGGGAACTATGGCTACACCTTC	CASRLARVGNYGYTF
NA	TRBV5-6	TRBJ2-3	few	TGTGCCAGCAGCTTCGGGGGACGGACAGATACGCAGTATTTT	CASSFGGRTDTQYF
NA	TRBV29-1	TRBJ2-3	NA	TGCAGCGTTGAAGGGTCTGGCATAAACACAGATACGCAGTATTTT	CSVEGSGINTDTQYF